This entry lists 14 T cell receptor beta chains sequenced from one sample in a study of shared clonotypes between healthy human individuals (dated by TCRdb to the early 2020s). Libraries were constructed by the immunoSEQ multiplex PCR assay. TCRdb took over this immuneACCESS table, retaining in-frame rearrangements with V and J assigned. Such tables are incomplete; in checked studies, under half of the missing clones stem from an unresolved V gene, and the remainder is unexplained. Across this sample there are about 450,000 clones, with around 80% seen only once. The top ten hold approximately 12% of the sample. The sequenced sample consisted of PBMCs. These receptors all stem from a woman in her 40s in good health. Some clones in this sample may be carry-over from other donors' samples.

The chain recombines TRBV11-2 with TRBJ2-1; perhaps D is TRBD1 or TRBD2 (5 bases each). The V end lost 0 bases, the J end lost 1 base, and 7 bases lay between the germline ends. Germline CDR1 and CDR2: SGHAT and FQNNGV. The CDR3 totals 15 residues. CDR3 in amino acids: CASSLEGVSYNEQFF. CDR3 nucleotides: TGTGCCAGCAGCTTAGAGGGGGTATCCTACAATGAGCAGTTCTTC.

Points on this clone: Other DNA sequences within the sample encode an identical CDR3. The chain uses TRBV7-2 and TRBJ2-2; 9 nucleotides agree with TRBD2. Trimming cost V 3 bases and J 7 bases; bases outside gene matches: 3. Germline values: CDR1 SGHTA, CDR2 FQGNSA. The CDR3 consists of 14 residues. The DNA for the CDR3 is TGTGCCAGCAGCTTGGGACTAGCAAGCGGGGAGCTGTTTTTT. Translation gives CASSLGLASGELFF.

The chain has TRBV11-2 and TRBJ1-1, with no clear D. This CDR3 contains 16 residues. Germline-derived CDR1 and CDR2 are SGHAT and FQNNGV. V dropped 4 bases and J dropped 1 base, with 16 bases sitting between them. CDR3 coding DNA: TGTGCCAGCAGCTCCCTATTTGGTAGGCGGAACACTGAAGCTTTCTTT. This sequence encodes CASSSLFGRRNTEAFF.

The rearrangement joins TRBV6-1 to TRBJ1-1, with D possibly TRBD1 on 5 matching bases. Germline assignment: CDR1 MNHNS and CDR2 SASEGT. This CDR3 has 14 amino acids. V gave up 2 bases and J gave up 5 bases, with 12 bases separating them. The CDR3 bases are TGTGCCAGCAGTGAACGAGTTGGGGGGACTGAAGCTTTCTTT. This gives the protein CASSERVGGTEAFF.

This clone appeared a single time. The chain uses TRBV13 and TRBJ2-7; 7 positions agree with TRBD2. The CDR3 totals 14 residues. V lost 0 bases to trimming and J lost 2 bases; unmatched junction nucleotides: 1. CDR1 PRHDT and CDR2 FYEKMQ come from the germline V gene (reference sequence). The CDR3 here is CASSLGGRAYEQYF. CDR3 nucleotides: TGTGCCAGCAGCTTAGGAGGGAGGGCCTACGAGCAGTACTTC.

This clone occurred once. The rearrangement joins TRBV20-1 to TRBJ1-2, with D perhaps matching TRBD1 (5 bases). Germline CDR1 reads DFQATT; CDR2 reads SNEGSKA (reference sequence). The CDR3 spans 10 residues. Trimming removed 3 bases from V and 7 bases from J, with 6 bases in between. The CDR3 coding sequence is TGCAGTGCTAGGGGGGTTGGCTACACCTTC. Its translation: CSARGVGYTF.

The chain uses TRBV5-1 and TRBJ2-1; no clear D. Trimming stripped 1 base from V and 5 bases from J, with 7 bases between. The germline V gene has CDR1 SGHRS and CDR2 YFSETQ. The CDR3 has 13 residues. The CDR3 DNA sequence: TGCGCCAGCAGCTTGTCGGAGAACAATGAGCAGTTCTTC. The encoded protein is CASSLSENNEQFF.

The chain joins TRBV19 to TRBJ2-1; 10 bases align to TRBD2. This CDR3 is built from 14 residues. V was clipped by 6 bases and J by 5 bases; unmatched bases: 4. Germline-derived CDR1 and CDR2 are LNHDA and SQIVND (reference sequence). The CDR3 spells CASSGLADNNEQFF. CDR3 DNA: TGTGCCAGTAGCGGACTAGCGGATAACAATGAGCAGTTCTTC.

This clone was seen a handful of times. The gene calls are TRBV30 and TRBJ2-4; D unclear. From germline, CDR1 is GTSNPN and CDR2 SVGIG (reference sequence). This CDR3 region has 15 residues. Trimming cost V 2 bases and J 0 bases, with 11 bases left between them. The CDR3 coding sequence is TGTGCCTGGAGTTGGCCCCAGGTAGCCAAAAACATTCAGTACTTC. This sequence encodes CAWSWPQVAKNIQYF.

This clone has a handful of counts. Here the CDR3 DNA reads TGTGCCAGCAGTTCAGGGAGGAGCAATCAGCCCCAGCATTTT. Translating gives CASSSGRSNQPQHF. The V gene is TRBV2, the J gene TRBJ1-5; the D gene is possibly TRBD1 (5 bases). Trimming stripped 5 bases from V and 1 base from J, with 9 bases between. This CDR3 comprises 14 residues. CDR1 SNHLY and CDR2 FYNNEI come from the germline V gene.

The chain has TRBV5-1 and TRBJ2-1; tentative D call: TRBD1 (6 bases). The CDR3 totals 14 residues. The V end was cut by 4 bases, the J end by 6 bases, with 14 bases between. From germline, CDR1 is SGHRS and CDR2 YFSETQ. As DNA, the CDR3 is TGCGCCAGCAGCGCCCGGACAGAGAGCAATGAGCAGTTCTTC. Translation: CASSARTESNEQFF.

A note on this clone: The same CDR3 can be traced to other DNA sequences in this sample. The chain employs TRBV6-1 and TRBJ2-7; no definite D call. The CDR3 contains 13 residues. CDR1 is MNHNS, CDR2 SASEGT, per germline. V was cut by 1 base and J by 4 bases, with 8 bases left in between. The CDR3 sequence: CASSEGLPYEQYF. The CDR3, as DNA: TGTGCCAGCAGTGAAGGACTGCCGTACGAGCAGTACTTC.

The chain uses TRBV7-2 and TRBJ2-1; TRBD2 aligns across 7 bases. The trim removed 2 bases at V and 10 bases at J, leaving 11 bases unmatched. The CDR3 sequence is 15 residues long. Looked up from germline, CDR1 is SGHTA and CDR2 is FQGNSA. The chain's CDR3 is CASSLTGDYQTEQFF. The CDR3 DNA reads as TGTGCCAGCAGCTTAACCGGGGACTACCAAACCGAGCAGTTCTTC.

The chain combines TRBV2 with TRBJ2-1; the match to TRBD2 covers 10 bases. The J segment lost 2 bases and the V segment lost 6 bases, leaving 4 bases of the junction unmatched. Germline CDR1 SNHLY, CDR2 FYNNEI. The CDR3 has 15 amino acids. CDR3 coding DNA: TGTGCCAGCAGATCTAGCGGGAGTCCCTACAATGAGCAGTTCTTC. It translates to CASRSSGSPYNEQFF.